This T cell receptor (beta chain) was sequenced during a study of blood T cell repertoires in COVID-19. At the level of the study: Samples representing acute and convalescent COVID-19 were sourced from the United States, Italy and Spain.

Germline V lookup: CDR1 SNHLY, CDR2 FYNNEI. This CDR3 contains 15 residues. The trim removed 5 bases at V and 1 base at J, leaving 3 bases unmatched. Assay: immunoSEQ multiplex PCR; the TCRdb copy retains only in-frame clones and omits some. This table holds approximately 480,000 clones, roughly 87% found once. This chain uses TRBV2 with TRBJ2-3, with 10 bases that match TRBD2. The sequencing input was PBMCs or T cells enriched from blood (not recorded which). This TCR derives from a woman under 30 who had recovered from COVID-19. Here the CDR3 DNA reads TGTGCCAGCAGTCCAACTAGCGGGGGCACAGATACGCAGTATTTT. Translating gives CASSPTSGGTDTQYF.